Sequencing of this T cell receptor beta chain was carried out in a study of blood T cell repertoires in COVID-19. This table comes from immunoSEQ multiplex PCR, and its TCRdb copy is limited to in-frame clones, with some not included. The profile covers 160,000 or so clones, with more than 65% appearing a single time and over 15% taken by the ten largest. Those who participated ranged in age from roughly 18 to 100 years and resided in some 24 US areas. The CDR3 totals 16 residues. Germline-derived CDR1 and CDR2 are LGHDT and YNNKEL (reference sequence). V was trimmed by 1 base and J by 4 bases, leaving 16 bases between them.

Sample: PBMCs or T cells enriched from blood (not recorded which). The TCR comes from a man between 60 and 70 years old who had recovered from COVID-19. The chain links TRBV3-1 (or the pseudogene TRBV3-2) to TRBJ1-2, with D possibly matching TRBD1 (5 bases). CDR3 residues: CASSQVGGGSGYGYTF. The CDR3 DNA sequence: TGTGCCAGCAGCCAAGTGGGGGGGGGTAGCGGCTATGGCTACACCTTC.